Presented here are 10 T cell receptor beta chains from one specimen sequenced in a study of type 1 regulatory T cells. For these receptors, no antigen is known. TCRdb re-called the reads through MiXCR, storing one row per CDR3 protein. The sample carries fewer than 75,000 distinct CDR3 sequences, 45% to 50% recorded once. Sequenced sample: cultured non-Tr1 T cells, either the whole culture or a sorted T cell fraction (not recorded which). The origin of the receptors is a human donor in good health.

This clonotype came up a few times. The genes are TRBV5-1 and TRBJ1-1, with 8 bases identical to TRBD1. This CDR3 comprises 16 residues. V dropped 3 bases and J dropped 1; count of bases not matched to a gene: 8. Germline V gives CDR1 SGHRS, CDR2 YFSETQ. In DNA form, the CDR3 reads TGCGCCAGCAGCTCGGACGACAGGGGAGGGAACACTGAAGCTTTCTTT. This translates into CASSSDDRGGNTEAFF.

This clonotype qualifies as large. V is TRBV12-3 or TRBV12-4 and J is TRBJ2-7; TRBD1 agrees at 8 bases. The CDR3 runs to 15 residues. The V and J ends lost 5 bases and 5 bases, in that order; junction bases with no gene match: 11. The CDR3 reads CASSKSGGAINEQYF. CDR3 bases: TGTGCCAGCAGTAAATCAGGGGGCGCGATAAACGAGCAGTACTTC.

The V call is TRBV7-2, the J call TRBJ1-4; the D gene is possibly TRBD1 (5 bases). The CDR3 runs 14 residues. Trimming took 4 bases from V and 8 from J, leaving 14 bases between them. Germline lookup yields CDR1 SGHTA and CDR2 FQGNSA. Here the CDR3 DNA reads TGTGCCAGCAGCTCCTTCCCGGGGGGGGAAAAACTGTTTTTT. It translates to CASSSFPGGEKLFF. The full variable domain, its missing parts supplied by reference TRBV7-2 and TRBJ1-4, is GAGVSQSPSNKVTEKGKDVELRCDPISGHTALYWYRQSLGQGLEFLIYFQGNSAPDKSGLPSDRFSAERTGGSVSTLTIQRTQQEDSAVYLCASSSFPGGEKLFFGSGTQLSVL.

This clonotype has only a few counts. The chain couples TRBV2 to TRBJ2-6; a possible D gene is TRBD1 (5 bases). CDR3 size: 16 residues. Trimming removed 6 bases at V and 0 bases at J, with 12 bases between. Germline V lookup: CDR1 SNHLY, CDR2 FYNNEI. CDR3 protein: CASSRQLYSGANVLTF. CDR3 nucleotides: TGTGCCAGCAGCCGACAGCTATACTCTGGGGCCAACGTCCTGACTTTC.

The CDR3 sequence: CASSWGQGPTEAFF. The CDR3 DNA is TGTGCCAGCAGCTGGGGACAGGGGCCCACTGAAGCTTTCTTT. This chain connects TRBV3-1 to TRBJ1-1; 10 bases fit TRBD1. V was pared by 5 bases and J by 4 bases, with 4 bases of the junction left unmatched. The CDR3 totals 14 residues. Looked up from germline, CDR1 is LGHDT and CDR2 is YNNKEL (reference sequence).

The genes are TRBV19 and TRBJ2-1; the match to TRBD1 covers 7 bases. Losses at the gene ends were 5 bases for V and 0 bases for J; bases not matched to a gene: 7. The germline gives CDR1 LNHDA, CDR2 SQIVND (reference sequence). The CDR3 has 16 residues. The CDR3 protein is CASSGDRDSSYNEQFF. CDR3 coding DNA: TGTGCCAGTAGTGGAGACAGGGATAGCTCCTACAATGAGCAGTTCTTC.

This sequence joins TRBV18 and TRBJ1-1; D gene ambiguous. Germline CDR1 is KGHSH and CDR2 is LQKENI. The length of the CDR3 is 14 residues. The V end lost 3 bases, the J end lost 4 bases, and 12 bases lay between the germline ends. CDR3 amino acids: CASSPELSGTEAFF. CDR3 DNA: TGTGCCAGCTCACCGGAGCTCAGCGGCACTGAAGCTTTCTTT.

J is TRBJ2-1 and V is TRBV28; D is ambiguous. The V end was cut by 8 bases, the J end by 0 bases, with 11 bases between. The CDR3 has 14 residues. Germline assignment: CDR1 MDHEN and CDR2 SYDVKM. The DNA of the CDR3 is TGTGCCAGCCTGAGACCTGGCTCCTACAATGAGCAGTTCTTC. Encoded protein: CASLRPGSYNEQFF.

This clonotype was observed a handful of times. Here the CDR3 reads CASSSDRGATGELFF. CDR3 in DNA: TGTGCCAGCAGTTCGGACAGGGGCGCGACCGGGGAGCTGTTTTTT. The rearrangement uses TRBV12-3 or TRBV12-4 and TRBJ2-2; 9 nucleotides match TRBD1. The CDR3 spans 15 residues. Losses at the gene ends were 4 bases for V and 5 bases for J; bases not matched to a gene: 5.

The chain has TRBV28 and TRBJ1-5; weak D call: TRBD1 (5 bases). CDR3 size: 17 residues. Trimming took off 5 bases at V and 1 base at J, with 18 bases between the two ends. CDR1 is MDHEN, CDR2 SYDVKM, per germline. The CDR3, as DNA: TGTGCCAGCAGTGGGGACTCACTAGGTAGGAGCAATCAGCCCCAGCATTTT. It is translated as CASSGDSLGRSNQPQHF.